This T cell receptor (beta chain) was captured in a study of blood T cell repertoires in COVID-19. Study information: Material from acute and convalescent COVID-19 was sourced from the United States, Italy and Spain. PBMCs, B-cell-depleted T cells, or T cells provided the cDNA or gDNA that made up the material.

Authors' analysis steps: Estimated nucleated cell counts came from reference gene primer amplification. Libraries were prepared by immunoSEQ multiplex PCR; TCRdb keeps only in-frame clonotypes and omits some of them. That table gives V, J and clone size, and the DNA gave D and trimming. Counted here are about 50,000 clones, approximately 86% occurring once; the ten biggest clones make up 14%. The CDR3 contains 16 residues. Germline values: CDR1 KGHSH, CDR2 LQKENI. V gave up 2 bases and J gave up 2 bases; unmatched junction bases: 7. What was sequenced was peripheral blood. This TCR was recovered from a human donor in a cohort sampled during active COVID-19. The chain couples TRBV18 to TRBJ1-1, with TRBD1 identical over 8 bases. CDR3 DNA: TGTGCCAGCTCACCAAGGGGGGACAGGAGTAACACTGAAGCTTTCTTT. Translated, it gives CASSPRGDRSNTEAFF.